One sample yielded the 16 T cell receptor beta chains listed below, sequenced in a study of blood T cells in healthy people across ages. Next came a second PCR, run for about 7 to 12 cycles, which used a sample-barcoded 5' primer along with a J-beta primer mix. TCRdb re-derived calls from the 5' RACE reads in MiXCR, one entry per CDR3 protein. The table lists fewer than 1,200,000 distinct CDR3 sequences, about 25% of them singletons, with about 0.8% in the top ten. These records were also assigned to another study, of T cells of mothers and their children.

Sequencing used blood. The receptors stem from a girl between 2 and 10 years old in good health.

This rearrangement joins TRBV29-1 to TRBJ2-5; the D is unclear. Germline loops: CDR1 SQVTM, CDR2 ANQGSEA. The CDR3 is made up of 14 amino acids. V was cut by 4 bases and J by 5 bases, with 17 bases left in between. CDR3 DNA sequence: TGCAGCGTTGTAGGGCGACTTACTTCTGAGACCCAGTACTTC. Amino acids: CSVVGRLTSETQYF.

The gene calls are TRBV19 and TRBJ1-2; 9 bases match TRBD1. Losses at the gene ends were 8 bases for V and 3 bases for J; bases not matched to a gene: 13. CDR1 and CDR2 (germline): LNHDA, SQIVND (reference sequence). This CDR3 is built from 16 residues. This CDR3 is CASRRVRDRVDYGYTF. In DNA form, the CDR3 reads TGTGCCAGTCGGAGAGTCAGGGACAGGGTTGACTATGGCTACACCTTC.

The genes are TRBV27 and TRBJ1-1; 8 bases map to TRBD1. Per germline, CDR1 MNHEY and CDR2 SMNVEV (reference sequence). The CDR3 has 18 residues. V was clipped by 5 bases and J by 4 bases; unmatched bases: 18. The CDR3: CASSPWTGPPWGPTEAFF. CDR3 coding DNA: TGTGCCAGCAGTCCCTGGACAGGGCCTCCTTGGGGACCCACTGAAGCTTTCTTT.

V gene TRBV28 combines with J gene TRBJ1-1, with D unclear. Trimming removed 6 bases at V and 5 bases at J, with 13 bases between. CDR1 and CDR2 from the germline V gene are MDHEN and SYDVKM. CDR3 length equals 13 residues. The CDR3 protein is CASSGPAATEAFF. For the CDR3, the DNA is TGTGCCAGCAGCGGCCCTGCGGCTACTGAAGCTTTCTTT. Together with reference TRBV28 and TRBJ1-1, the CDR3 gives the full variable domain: DVKVTQSSRYLVKRTGEKVFLECVQDMDHENMFWYRQDPGLGLRLIYFSYDVKMKEKGDIPEGYSVSREKKERFSLILESASTNQTSMYLCASSGPAATEAFFGQGTRLTVV.

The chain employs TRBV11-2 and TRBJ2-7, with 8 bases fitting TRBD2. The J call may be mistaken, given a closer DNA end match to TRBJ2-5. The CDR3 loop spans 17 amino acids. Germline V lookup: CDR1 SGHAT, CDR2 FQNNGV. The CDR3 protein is CASSLGSSGSNQETQYF. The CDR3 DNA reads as TGTGCCAGCAGCTTAGGGTCGAGCGGGAGTAACCAAGAGACCCAGTACTTC.

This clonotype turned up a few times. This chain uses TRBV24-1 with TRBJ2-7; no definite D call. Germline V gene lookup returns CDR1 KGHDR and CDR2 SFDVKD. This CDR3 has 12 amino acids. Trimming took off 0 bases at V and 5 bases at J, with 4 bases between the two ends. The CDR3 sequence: CATSDLQNEQYF. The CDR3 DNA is TGTGCCACCAGTGATTTGCAAAACGAGCAGTACTTC.

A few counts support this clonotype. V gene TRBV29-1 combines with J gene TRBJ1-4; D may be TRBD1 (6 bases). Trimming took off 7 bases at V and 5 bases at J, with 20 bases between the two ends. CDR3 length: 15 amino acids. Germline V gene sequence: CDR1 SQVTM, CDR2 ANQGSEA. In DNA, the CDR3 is TGCAGCGCTAGTTTCCCGGGACACCGGAATGAAAAACTGTTTTTT. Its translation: CSASFPGHRNEKLFF.

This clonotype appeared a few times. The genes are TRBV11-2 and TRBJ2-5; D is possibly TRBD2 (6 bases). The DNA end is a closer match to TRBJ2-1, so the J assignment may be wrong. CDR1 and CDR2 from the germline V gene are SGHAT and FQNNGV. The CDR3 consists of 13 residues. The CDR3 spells CASSPELAYEQFF. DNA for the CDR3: TGTGCCAGCAGCCCGGAACTAGCTTATGAGCAGTTCTTC.

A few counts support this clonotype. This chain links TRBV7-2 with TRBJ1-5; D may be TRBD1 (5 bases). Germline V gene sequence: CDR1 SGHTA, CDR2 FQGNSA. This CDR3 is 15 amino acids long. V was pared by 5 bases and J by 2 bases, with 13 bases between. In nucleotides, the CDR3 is TGTGCCAGCAGCCGGGCCCGGGACGGCAATCAGCCCCAGCATTTT. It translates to CASSRARDGNQPQHF.

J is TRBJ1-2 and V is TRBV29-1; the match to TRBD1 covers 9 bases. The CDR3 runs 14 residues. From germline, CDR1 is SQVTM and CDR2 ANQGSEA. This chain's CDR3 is CRAGTGPTNYGYTF. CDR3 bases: TGCAGAGCCGGGACAGGGCCCACTAACTATGGCTACACCTTC.

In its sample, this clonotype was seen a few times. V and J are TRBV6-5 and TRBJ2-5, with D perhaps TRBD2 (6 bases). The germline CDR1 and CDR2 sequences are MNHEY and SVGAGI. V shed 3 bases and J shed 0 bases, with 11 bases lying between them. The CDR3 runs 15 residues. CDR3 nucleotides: TGTGCCAGCAGTTATAGACGGGGGAACCAAGAGACCCAGTACTTC. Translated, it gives CASSYRRGNQETQYF.

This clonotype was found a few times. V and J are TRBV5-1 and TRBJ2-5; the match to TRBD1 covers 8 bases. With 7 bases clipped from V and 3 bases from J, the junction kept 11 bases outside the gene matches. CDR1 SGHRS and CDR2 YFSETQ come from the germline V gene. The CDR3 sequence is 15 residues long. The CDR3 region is CASHRTGKREETQYF. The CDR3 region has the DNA TGCGCCAGCCATCGGACAGGGAAAAGGGAAGAGACCCAGTACTTC. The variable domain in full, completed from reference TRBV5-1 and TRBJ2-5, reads KAGVTQTPRYLIKTRGQQVTLSCSPISGHRSVSWYQQTPGQGLQFLFEYFSETQRNKGNFPGRFSGRQFSNSRSEMNVSTLELGDSALYLCASHRTGKREETQYFGPGTRLLVL.

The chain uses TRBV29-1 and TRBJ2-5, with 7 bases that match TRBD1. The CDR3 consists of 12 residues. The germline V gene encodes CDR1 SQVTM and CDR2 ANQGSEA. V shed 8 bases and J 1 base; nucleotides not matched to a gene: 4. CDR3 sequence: CSTRDSQETQYF. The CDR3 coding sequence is TGCAGCACTCGGGACAGCCAAGAGACCCAGTACTTC.

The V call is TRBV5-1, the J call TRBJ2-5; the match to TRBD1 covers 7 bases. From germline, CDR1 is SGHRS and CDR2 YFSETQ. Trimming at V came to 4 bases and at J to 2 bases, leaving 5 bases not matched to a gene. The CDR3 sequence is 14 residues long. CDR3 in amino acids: CASSTGQKQETQYF. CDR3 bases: TGCGCCAGCAGCACGGGACAGAAGCAAGAGACCCAGTACTTC. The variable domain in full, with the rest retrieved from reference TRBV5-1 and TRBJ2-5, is KAGVTQTPRYLIKTRGQQVTLSCSPISGHRSVSWYQQTPGQGLQFLFEYFSETQRNKGNFPGRFSGRQFSNSRSEMNVSTLELGDSALYLCASSTGQKQETQYFGPGTRLLVL.

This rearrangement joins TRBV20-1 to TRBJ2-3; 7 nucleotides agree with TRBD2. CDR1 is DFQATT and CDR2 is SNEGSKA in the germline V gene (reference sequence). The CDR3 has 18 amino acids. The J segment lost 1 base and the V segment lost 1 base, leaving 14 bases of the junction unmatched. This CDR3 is CSARGSSSGIGRTDTQYF. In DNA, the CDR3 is TGCAGTGCTAGAGGCTCGTCTAGCGGAATCGGACGCACAGATACGCAGTATTTT.

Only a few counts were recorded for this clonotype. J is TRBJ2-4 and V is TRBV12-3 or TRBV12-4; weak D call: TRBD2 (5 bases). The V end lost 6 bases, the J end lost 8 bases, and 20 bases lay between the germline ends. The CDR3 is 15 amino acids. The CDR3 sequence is CASSSPSRGRDIQYF. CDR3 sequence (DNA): TGTGCCAGCAGCTCCCCGTCACGGGGAAGAGACATTCAGTACTTC.